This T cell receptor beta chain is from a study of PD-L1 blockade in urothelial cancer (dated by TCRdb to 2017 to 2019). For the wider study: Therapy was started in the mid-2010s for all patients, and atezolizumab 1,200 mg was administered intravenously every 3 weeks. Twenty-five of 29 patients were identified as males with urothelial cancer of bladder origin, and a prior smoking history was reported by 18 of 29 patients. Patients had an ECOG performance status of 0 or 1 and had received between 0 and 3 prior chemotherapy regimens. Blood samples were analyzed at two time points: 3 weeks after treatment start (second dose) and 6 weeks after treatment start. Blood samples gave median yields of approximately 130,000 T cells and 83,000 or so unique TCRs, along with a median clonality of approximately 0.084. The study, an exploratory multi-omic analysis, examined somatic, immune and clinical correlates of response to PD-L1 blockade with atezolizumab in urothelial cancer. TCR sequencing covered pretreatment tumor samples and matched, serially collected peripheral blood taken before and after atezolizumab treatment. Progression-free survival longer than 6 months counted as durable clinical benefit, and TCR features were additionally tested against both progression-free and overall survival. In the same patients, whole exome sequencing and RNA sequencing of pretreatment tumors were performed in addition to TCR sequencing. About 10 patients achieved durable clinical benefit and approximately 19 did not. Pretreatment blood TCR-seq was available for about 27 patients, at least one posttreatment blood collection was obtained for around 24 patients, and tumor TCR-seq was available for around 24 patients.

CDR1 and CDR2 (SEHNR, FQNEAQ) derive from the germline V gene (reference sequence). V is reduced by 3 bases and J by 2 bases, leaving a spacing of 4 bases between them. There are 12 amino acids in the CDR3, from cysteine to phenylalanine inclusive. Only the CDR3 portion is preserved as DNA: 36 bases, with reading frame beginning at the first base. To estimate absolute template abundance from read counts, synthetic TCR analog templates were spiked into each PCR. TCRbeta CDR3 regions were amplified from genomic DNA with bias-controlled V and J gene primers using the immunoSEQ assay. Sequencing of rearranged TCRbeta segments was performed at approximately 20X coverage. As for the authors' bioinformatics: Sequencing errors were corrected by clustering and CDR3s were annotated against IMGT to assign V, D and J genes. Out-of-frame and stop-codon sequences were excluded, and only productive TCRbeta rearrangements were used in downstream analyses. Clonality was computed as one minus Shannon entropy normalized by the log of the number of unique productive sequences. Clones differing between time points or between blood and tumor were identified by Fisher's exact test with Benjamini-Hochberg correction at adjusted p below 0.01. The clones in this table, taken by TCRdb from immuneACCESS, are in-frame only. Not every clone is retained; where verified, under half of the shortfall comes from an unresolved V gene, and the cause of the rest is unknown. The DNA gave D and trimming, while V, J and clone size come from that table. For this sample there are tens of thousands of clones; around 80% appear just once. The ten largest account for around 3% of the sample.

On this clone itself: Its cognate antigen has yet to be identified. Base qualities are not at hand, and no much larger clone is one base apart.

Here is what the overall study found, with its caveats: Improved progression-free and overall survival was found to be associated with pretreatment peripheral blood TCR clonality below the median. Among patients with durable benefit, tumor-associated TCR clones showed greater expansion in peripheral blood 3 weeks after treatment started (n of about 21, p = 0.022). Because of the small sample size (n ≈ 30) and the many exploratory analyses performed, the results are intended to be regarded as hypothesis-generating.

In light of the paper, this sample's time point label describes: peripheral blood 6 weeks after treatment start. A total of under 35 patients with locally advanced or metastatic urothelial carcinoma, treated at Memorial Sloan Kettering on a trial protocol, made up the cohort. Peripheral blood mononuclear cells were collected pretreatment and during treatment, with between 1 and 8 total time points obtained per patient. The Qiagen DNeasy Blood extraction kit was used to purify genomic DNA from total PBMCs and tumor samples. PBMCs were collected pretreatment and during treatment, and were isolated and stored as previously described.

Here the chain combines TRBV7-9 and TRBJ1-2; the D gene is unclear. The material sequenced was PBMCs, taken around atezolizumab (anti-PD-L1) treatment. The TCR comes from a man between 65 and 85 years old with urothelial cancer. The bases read TGTGCCAGCAGCTTCGAGAACTATGGCTACACCTTC. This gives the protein CASSFENYGYTF.